Listed here are 19 T cell receptor beta chains from one sample, sequenced in a study of blood T cell repertoires in COVID-19. Clones were sequenced by immunoSEQ multiplex PCR, and TCRdb holds only the in-frame ones, with some missing. The table has 200,000 to 250,000 clones, roughly 82% seen once. The sequenced sample was PBMCs or T cells enriched from blood (not recorded which). Every receptor here comes from a woman between 45 and 65 years old who had recovered from COVID-19.

This clone appeared a few times. The chain carries TRBV6-5 and TRBJ1-4, with TRBD1 as a possible D gene (5 bases). CDR3 size: 15 residues. The germline gives CDR1 MNHEY, CDR2 SVGAGI. Trimming left V 6 bases short and J 5 bases short, with 16 bases between. The CDR3 DNA reads as TGTGCCAGCAGGGGGCCCCTTGGGGAAAATGAAAAACTGTTTTTT. It codes for CASRGPLGENEKLFF.

This clone showed up just once. The rearrangement joins TRBV19 to TRBJ1-2; D gene unclear. The CDR3 totals 16 residues. The germline V gene has CDR1 LNHDA and CDR2 SQIVND (reference sequence). V lost 3 bases, J lost 6 bases, and 20 bases lay in between. The CDR3 sequence is CASSIYQPRGVDGYTF. The CDR3 region has the DNA TGTGCCAGTAGTATTTACCAACCCCGAGGTGTGGATGGCTACACCTTC.

The chain combines TRBV5-1 with TRBJ1-5; 8 bases line up with TRBD1. Germline values: CDR1 SGHRS, CDR2 YFSETQ. Losses at the gene ends were 3 bases for V and 2 bases for J; bases not matched to a gene: 1. This CDR3 contains 14 residues. The chain's CDR3 is CASSSGGGNQPQHF. The CDR3 bases are TGCGCCAGCAGCTCAGGGGGCGGCAATCAGCCCCAGCATTTT.

The rearrangement joins TRBV29-1 to TRBJ1-1; D gene unclear. V lost 1 base to trimming and J lost 3 bases, with 9 bases between them. The CDR3 totals 13 residues. Germline V gives CDR1 SQVTM, CDR2 ANQGSEA. The DNA of the CDR3 is TGCAGCGTTGAAGGGCAGGTGGACACTGAAGCTTTCTTT. Its protein is CSVEGQVDTEAFF.

The V and J genes are TRBV5-1 and TRBJ2-7; tentative D call: TRBD2 (5 bases). Germline assignment: CDR1 SGHRS and CDR2 YFSETQ. V was cut by 4 bases and J by 6 bases, with 14 bases left in between. The CDR3 runs 13 residues. CDR3 nucleotide sequence: TGCGCCAGCAGCCCTGACCTTCGGGGCGAGCAGTACTTC. Encoded protein: CASSPDLRGEQYF. Together with reference TRBV5-1 and TRBJ2-7, the CDR3 gives the full variable domain: KAGVTQTPRYLIKTRGQQVTLSCSPISGHRSVSWYQQTPGQGLQFLFEYFSETQRNKGNFPGRFSGRQFSNSRSEMNVSTLELGDSALYLCASSPDLRGEQYFGPGTRLTVT.

The chain carries TRBV29-1 and TRBJ2-5; 7 nucleotides align to TRBD1. The junction had 11 bases not matched to a gene; V was cut back by 6 bases and J by 4 bases. The CDR3 is 14 amino acids. The germline gives CDR1 SQVTM, CDR2 ANQGSEA. The CDR3 here is CSVRYGTARETQYF. The CDR3, as DNA: TGCAGCGTCAGATATGGGACAGCGCGAGAGACCCAGTACTTC.

CDR3 nucleotide sequence: TGCAGCGTTGAAAGGCCGGGAGGGCCGGGTGAGCAGTACTTC. As protein: CSVERPGGPGEQYF. The chain recombines TRBV29-1 with TRBJ2-7; 8 bases fit TRBD2. V dropped 2 bases and J dropped 7; count of bases not matched to a gene: 10. There are 14 residues in the CDR3. Germline lookup yields CDR1 SQVTM and CDR2 ANQGSEA.

This clone has more than one count but fewer than ten. The V and J genes are TRBV9 and TRBJ1-2; D is unclear. Trimming took off 0 bases at V and 0 bases at J, with 9 bases between the two ends. Germline V gene data show CDR1 as SGDLS and CDR2 as YYNGEE. This CDR3 has 15 residues. The CDR3 loop reads CASSVGRQPNYGYTF. The CDR3 DNA is TGTGCCAGCAGCGTAGGCAGGCAACCTAACTATGGCTACACCTTC.

This clone occurred once. The chain has TRBV6-2 or TRBV6-3 and TRBJ1-5; D remains unclear. This CDR3 contains 15 residues. The germline V gene encodes CDR1 MNHEY and CDR2 SVGEGT. The V end was cut by 5 bases, the J end by 2 bases, with 13 bases between. CDR3 sequence reads: CASSLLSGGNQPQHF. The CDR3 bases are TGTGCCAGCAGTCTACTGAGTGGAGGCAATCAGCCCCAGCATTTT.

The J gene is TRBJ2-3, the V gene TRBV7-3; 7 bases are shared with TRBD1. The CDR3 consists of 14 residues. The V segment lost 8 bases and the J segment 1 base; nucleotides outside the gene matches: 6. CDR1 and CDR2 from the germline V gene are SGHTA and FQGTGA. The DNA for the CDR3 is TGTGCCAGCGCCAGACAGGGCGGCACAGATACGCAGTATTTT. Translated, it gives CASARQGGTDTQYF.

J is TRBJ2-3 and V is TRBV24-1; 10 bases are a match to TRBD2. The CDR3 is 14 amino acids. Unmatched junction bases numbered 5, after V lost 6 bases and J lost 6 bases. Germline values: CDR1 KGHDR, CDR2 SFDVKD. The CDR3 reads CATSQRGGGDTQYF. CDR3 DNA sequence: TGTGCCACCAGTCAGCGGGGGGGCGGGGATACGCAGTATTTT.

The gene calls are TRBV10-3 and TRBJ1-2, with TRBD1 identical over 7 bases. Germline assignment: CDR1 ENHRY and CDR2 SYGVKD. The CDR3 has 13 residues. Losses at the gene ends were 6 bases for V and 4 bases for J; bases not matched to a gene: 5. CDR3 sequence (DNA): TGTGCCATCAGGACAGGGACATCCTATGGCTACACCTTC. Its translation: CAIRTGTSYGYTF.

V is TRBV2 and J is TRBJ1-2; 10 nucleotides line up with TRBD1. Germline CDR1 reads SNHLY; CDR2 reads FYNNEI. J lost 5 bases, V lost 2 bases, and 5 bases had no gene match. The CDR3 sequence is 15 residues long. The CDR3 region has the DNA TGTGCCAGCAGTGAAATACGGACAGGGGGTTATGGCTACACCTTC. Its protein is CASSEIRTGGYGYTF.

The chain is built from TRBV5-1 and TRBJ2-7; 7 positions match TRBD2. Germline V lookup: CDR1 SGHRS, CDR2 YFSETQ. The V gene end was trimmed by 4 bases and the J gene end by 1 base; junction bases not matched to a gene: 8. There are 15 residues in the CDR3. In DNA form, the CDR3 reads TGCGCCAGCAGCGTCCTCCCCGGGGGGTCCTACGAGCAGTACTTC. Translated: CASSVLPGGSYEQYF.

This chain joins TRBV30 and TRBJ1-1; tentatively, D is TRBD1 (6 bases). Trimming left V 5 bases short and J 0 bases short, with 10 bases between. Germline V lookup: CDR1 GTSNPN, CDR2 SVGIG (reference sequence). The CDR3 has 13 amino acids. CDR3 amino acids: CAWEGHMNTEAFF. CDR3 nucleotide sequence: TGTGCCTGGGAGGGACATATGAACACTGAAGCTTTCTTT. Based on the CDR3 plus reference TRBV30 and TRBJ1-1, the full variable domain is SQTIHQWPATLVQPVGSPLSLECTVEGTSNPNLYWYRQAAGRGLQLLFYSVGIGQISSEVPQNLSASRPQDRQFILSSKKLLLSDSGFYLCAWEGHMNTEAFFGQGTRLTVV.

The chain has TRBV11-3 and TRBJ1-4; unclear D gene. The CDR3 runs 12 residues. Trimming took 5 bases from V and 5 from J, leaving 6 bases between them. Per germline, CDR1 SGHNT and CDR2 YENEEA. This chain's CDR3 is CASSQQNEKLFF. The CDR3 DNA reads as TGTGCCAGCAGCCAACAAAATGAAAAACTGTTTTTT.

The gene calls are TRBV30 and TRBJ1-2; 8 nucleotides match TRBD1. Germline CDR1 GTSNPN, CDR2 SVGIG (reference sequence). With V trimmed by 2 bases and J by 7 bases, 9 bases remained unmatched. The CDR3 is 14 amino acids. The CDR3 nucleotides read TGTGCCTGGAGTACAGACAGGGGATCGGTTGGCTACACCTTC. Its protein product is CAWSTDRGSVGYTF.

The rearrangement uses TRBV5-4 and TRBJ2-7; 13 bases are a match to TRBD2. The germline V gene encodes CDR1 SGHNT and CDR2 YYREEE (reference sequence). This CDR3 has 15 residues. V trimming: 4 bases; J trimming: 6 bases; junction bases outside the gene matches: 7. The CDR3 loop reads CASSPRTSGSLEQYF. Here the CDR3 DNA reads TGTGCCAGCAGCCCTCGGACTAGCGGGAGTCTCGAGCAGTACTTC.

The V call is TRBV28, the J call TRBJ2-2, with 11 bases identical to TRBD2. The germline V gene has CDR1 MDHEN and CDR2 SYDVKM. The V gene end was trimmed by 6 bases and the J gene end by 5 bases; junction bases not matched to a gene: 11. The CDR3 loop spans 17 amino acids. CDR3 region: CASSNLLAGGRTGELFF. For the CDR3, the DNA is TGTGCCAGCAGCAACCTCCTAGCGGGAGGACGAACCGGGGAGCTGTTTTTT.